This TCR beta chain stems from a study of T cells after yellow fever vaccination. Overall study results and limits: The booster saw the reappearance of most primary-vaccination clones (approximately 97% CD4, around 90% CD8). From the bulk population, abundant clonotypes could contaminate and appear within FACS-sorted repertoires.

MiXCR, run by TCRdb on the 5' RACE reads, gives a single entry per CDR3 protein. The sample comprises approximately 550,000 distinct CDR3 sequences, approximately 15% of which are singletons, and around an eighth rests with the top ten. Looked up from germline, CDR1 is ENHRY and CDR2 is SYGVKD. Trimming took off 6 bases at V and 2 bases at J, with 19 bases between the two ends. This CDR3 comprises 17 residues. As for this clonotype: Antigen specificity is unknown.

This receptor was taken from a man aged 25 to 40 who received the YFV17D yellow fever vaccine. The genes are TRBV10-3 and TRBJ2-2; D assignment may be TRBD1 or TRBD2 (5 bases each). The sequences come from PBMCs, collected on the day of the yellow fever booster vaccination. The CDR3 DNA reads TGTGCCATCAGAGAGGGGAAGGACGGACCAAACACCGGGGAGCTGTTTTTT. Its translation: CAIREGKDGPNTGELFF.